The clone carrying this T cell receptor (beta chain) was counted at least ten times. V lost 6 bases to trimming and J lost 2 bases; unmatched junction nucleotides: 4. Looked up from germline, CDR1 is MNHEY and CDR2 is SMNVEV (reference sequence). The CDR3 length is 14 residues. Construction of TCR beta libraries relied on iRepertoire HTBI primers and on Arm-PCR targeting CDR3 regions. TCRdb re-called the multiplex PCR reads with MiXCR, one entry per CDR3 protein. The data hold 200,000 to 250,000 distinct CDR3 sequences, with around 18% observed a single time. Sample time point: newly diagnosed GD, antithyroid drugs for less than 3 months. The TCR library was made from RNA that had been extracted from PBMCs in TRIzol. The entry originates in a study of regulatory T cells in long-lasting Graves disease.

The rearrangement joins TRBV27 to TRBJ2-3; 8 positions match TRBD2. The sequences come from peripheral blood mononuclear cells (PBMCs), collected at new diagnosis, from a patient treated with antithyroid drugs. The sequence derives from a female donor with Graves disease. CDR3 coding DNA: TGTGCCAGCAGACCACTAGCGGCCACAGATACGCAGTATTTT. Translation: CASRPLAATDTQYF.